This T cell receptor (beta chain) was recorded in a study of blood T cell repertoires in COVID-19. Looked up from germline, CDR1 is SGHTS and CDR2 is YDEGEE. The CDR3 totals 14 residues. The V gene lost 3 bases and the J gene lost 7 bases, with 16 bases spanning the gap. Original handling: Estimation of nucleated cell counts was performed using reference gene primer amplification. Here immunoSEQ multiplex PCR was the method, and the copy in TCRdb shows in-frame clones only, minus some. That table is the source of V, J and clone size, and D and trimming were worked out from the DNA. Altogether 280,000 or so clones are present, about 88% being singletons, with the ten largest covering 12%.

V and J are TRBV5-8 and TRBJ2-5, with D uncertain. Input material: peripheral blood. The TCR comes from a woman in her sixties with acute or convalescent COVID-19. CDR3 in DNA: TGTGCCAGCAGCTCCCCTTCTCAGGTTGGGACCCAGTACTTC. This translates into CASSSPSQVGTQYF.